Here is one TCR beta chain with its context. This clonotype was seen a handful of times. It lacks a known antigen. Base quality data are lacking; no much larger clone is found one base away. This specimen belongs to a study of T cell repertoires in cytomegalovirus infection (dated by TCRdb to the late 2010s). As for the study more broadly: The peptide stimulations were aimed at well-studied HLA-B-restricted epitopes as well as recently identified HLA-C-restricted CMV epitopes, whose presentation resists viral immunomodulation. The HLA type of each donor mattered for the analysis, because public TCR beta signatures pointed to carriage of CMV infection along with the matching HLA type. Here is what the overall study found, with its caveats: In the ex vivo response, HLA-C-restricted CMV-specific TCR beta clonotypes were dominant, and in two of eight donors the single most frequent clonotype came from this HLA-C-restricted group. In both this cohort and an independent approximately 350-donor cohort, the cumulative frequency of public TCR beta family members distinguished carriers of CMV infection plus the relevant HLA type.

In light of the paper, this sample's treatment or condition label describes: in vitro stimulation with specific CMV peptide epitopes to enrich CMV-specific T cells. The sequencer was an Illumina HiSeq 1500. TCRdb took the public reads, trimmed them with fastp at Q25, ran MiXCR for clone calling and kept in-frame beta chains. CDR3 protein sequences are deduplicated, and each keeps its most common genes and DNA. The sample includes under 850,000 distinct CDR3 sequences, with about 33% observed a single time. Clones ranked in the top ten supply roughly 18% of the sample. The input for sequencing was cultured PBMCs, taken from culture after CMV antigen stimulation. The receptor was derived from a human donor in good health (CMV status not recorded). Some clones in this sample may be carry-over from other donors' samples.

Here the CDR3 is given as CASSLEAYTEAFF. The DNA sequence reads TGTGCCAGCAGCTTAGAGGCCTACACTGAAGCTTTCTTT. The chain employs TRBV11-3 and TRBJ1-1; the D gene remains uncertain. The CDR3 has 13 amino acids, counting the end cysteine and phenylalanine. CDR3 DNA only is kept here, 39 bases in frame from base 1. CDR1 is given as SGHNT and CDR2 as YENEEA, both from the germline V gene. Deletion took 0 bases off V and 3 bases off J, with a span of 5 bases between the germline ends.